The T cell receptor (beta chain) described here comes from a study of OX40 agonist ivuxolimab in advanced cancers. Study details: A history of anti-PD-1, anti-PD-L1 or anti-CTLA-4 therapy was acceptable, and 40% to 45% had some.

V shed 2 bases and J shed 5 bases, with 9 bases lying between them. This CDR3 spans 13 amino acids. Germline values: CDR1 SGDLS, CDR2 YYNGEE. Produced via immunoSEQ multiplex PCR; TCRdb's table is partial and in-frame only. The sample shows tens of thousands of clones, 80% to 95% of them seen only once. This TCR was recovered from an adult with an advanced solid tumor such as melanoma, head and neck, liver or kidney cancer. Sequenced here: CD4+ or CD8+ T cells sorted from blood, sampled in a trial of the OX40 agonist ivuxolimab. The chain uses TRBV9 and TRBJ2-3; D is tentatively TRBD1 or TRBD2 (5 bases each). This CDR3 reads CASSVSGGDTQYF. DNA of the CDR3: TGTGCCAGCAGCGTGTCTGGGGGAGATACGCAGTATTTT.